The clone carrying this TCR beta chain was seen more than once but under ten times. The sample originates from a study of blood T cells in healthy people across ages. Trimming took 8 bases from V and 6 from J, leaving 15 bases between them. Germline CDR1 MNHEY, CDR2 SVGEGT. CDR3 size: 13 residues. Primers used in a second PCR of about 6 to 11 cycles were a sample-barcoded 5' primer and a J-beta primer mix. TCRdb called the 5' RACE reads again in MiXCR, with one record for every CDR3 protein. The table lists more than 650,000 distinct CDR3 sequences, about 20% of them singletons. The V call is TRBV6-2 or TRBV6-3, the J call TRBJ2-3; TRBD2 is a possible D gene (5 bases). The source is a man aged 65 to 79 in good health. Sequencing was performed on blood. CDR3: CASGRLTTDTQYF. The CDR3 DNA is TGTGCCAGCGGGAGACTAACCACGGATACGCAGTATTTT.